This T cell receptor beta chain appears in the sequencing data of a study of blood T cell repertoires in COVID-19. Study at large: Sites in the United States, Italy and Spain provided acute and convalescent COVID-19 samples. In each case, the material was cDNA or gDNA derived from T cells, B-cell-depleted T cells, or PBMCs.

In the authors' workflow: Reference gene primer amplification gave nucleated cell count estimates. Data came from immunoSEQ multiplex PCR; TCRdb stores just in-frame clones and leaves some out. That table is the source of V, J and clone size, and D and trimming were worked out from the DNA. The sample shows about 270,000 clones, roughly 80% of them seen only once. The CDR3 consists of 13 residues. Germline lookup yields CDR1 SGHVS and CDR2 FNYEAQ. The V end was cut by 5 bases, the J end by 13 bases, with 20 bases between. This receptor was taken from a woman in her forties or fifties who had recovered from COVID-19. What was sequenced was peripheral blood. The chain has TRBV7-6 and TRBJ1-2; no clear D gene. The CDR3 loop is CASSPSGSRSVTF. The DNA of the CDR3 is TGTGCCAGCAGCCCGTCAGGCAGTCGAAGTGTCACCTTC.